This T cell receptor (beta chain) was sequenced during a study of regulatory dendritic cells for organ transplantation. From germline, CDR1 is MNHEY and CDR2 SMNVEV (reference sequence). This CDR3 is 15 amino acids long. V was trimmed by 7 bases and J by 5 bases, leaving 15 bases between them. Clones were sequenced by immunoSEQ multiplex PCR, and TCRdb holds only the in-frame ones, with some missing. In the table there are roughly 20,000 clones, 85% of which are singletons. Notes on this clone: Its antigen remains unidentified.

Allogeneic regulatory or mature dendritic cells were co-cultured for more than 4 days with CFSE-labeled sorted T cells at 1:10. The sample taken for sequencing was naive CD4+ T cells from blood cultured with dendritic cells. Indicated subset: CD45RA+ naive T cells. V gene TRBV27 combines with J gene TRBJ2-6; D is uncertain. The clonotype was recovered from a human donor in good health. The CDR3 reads CASMANPIRANVLTF. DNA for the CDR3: TGTGCCAGCATGGCCAACCCGATACGGGCCAACGTCCTGACTTTC.